The rows below give T cell receptor beta chains drawn from one sample of a study of T cell responses to AZD1222 COVID-19 vaccine. Sequenced by immunoSEQ multiplex PCR; TCRdb stores in-frame clones only, minus some. The sample lists around 140,000 clones; around 93% were seen once. Source: peripheral blood, taken 28 days after the second AZD1222 dose. The receptors shown here come from an adult who received the AZD1222 COVID-19 vaccine. CDR3s include the opening cysteine and the closing phenylalanine or tryptophan. The D gene is left open where the match is weak.

j_call: TRBJ2-6; d_call: .; v_call: TRBV7-2; cdr3_aa: CASSFKGPLANVLTF
j_call: TRBJ1-2; d_call: .; v_call: TRBV6-6; cdr3_aa: CASRTGTPYGYTF
j_call: TRBJ1-2; d_call: .; v_call: TRBV6-6; cdr3_aa: CASRSGEYGYTF
j_call: TRBJ2-3; d_call: .; v_call: TRBV7-2; cdr3_aa: CASSLVGTQVTDTQYF
j_call: TRBJ2-5; d_call: .; v_call: TRBV27; cdr3_aa: CASRRDVQETQYF
j_call: TRBJ2-1; d_call: .; v_call: TRBV7-2; cdr3_aa: CASSLQLTSEQFF
j_call: TRBJ1-5; d_call: .; v_call: TRBV11-2; cdr3_aa: CASSLDSHQPQHF
j_call: TRBJ1-2; d_call: .; v_call: TRBV29-1; cdr3_aa: CSAGGLGYTF
j_call: TRBJ1-1; d_call: .; v_call: TRBV28; cdr3_aa: CASSSVNTEAFF
j_call: TRBJ2-2; d_call: .; v_call: TRBV11-3; cdr3_aa: CASSSPTRTGELFF
j_call: TRBJ2-2; d_call: .; v_call: TRBV11-2; cdr3_aa: CASSFGLREGELFF